This TCR beta chain was profiled in a study of blood T cell repertoires in COVID-19. Study in general: Material from acute and convalescent COVID-19 was sourced from the United States, Italy and Spain. Sources were T cells, B-cell-depleted T cells, or PBMCs; the material itself was cDNA or gDNA.

CDR1 is SGHRS, CDR2 YFSETQ, per germline. The CDR3 covers 18 residues. With V trimmed by 4 bases and J by 0 bases, 12 bases remained unmatched. Per the study methods: By means of reference gene primer amplification, nucleated cell counts were estimated. Here immunoSEQ multiplex PCR was the method, and the copy in TCRdb shows in-frame clones only, minus some. That table gives V, J and clone size, and the DNA gave D and trimming. This sample has tens of thousands of clones, with roughly 90% found just once. This TCR derives from a man in his sixties or seventies with active or convalescent COVID-19. Input material: peripheral blood. The chain recombines TRBV5-1 with TRBJ1-1, with TRBD1 matching 10 bases. Written as DNA, the CDR3 is TGCGCCAGCAGCCTTCTGAACCGGGACAGGGGCTTGAACACTGAAGCTTTCTTT. Its translation is CASSLLNRDRGLNTEAFF.